This T cell receptor (beta chain) stems from a study of technical replicates of blood from a handful of donors. The V segment lost 1 base and the J segment 4 bases; nucleotides outside the gene matches: 6. CDR3 size: 15 residues. Germline lookup yields CDR1 SGHAT and CDR2 FQNNGV. Libraries were prepared by immunoSEQ multiplex PCR; TCRdb keeps only in-frame clonotypes and omits some of them. Here the sample spans 9,500 to 15,000 clones, approximately 79% being singletons. The rearrangement uses TRBV11-2 and TRBJ1-1; 7 bases are a match to TRBD1. This receptor was identified in a human donor in good health. The sample was PBMCs. The CDR3 protein is CASSLGDRQFTEAFF. The CDR3 bases are TGTGCCAGCAGCTTAGGGGACAGACAGTTCACTGAAGCTTTCTTT.